This T cell receptor beta chain was sequenced for a study of cytomegalovirus exposure and HLA in healthy donors. Study observations and caveats: The study assumed roughly uniform donor sequencing depth for presence/absence analyses.

Germline values: CDR1 GTSNPN, CDR2 SVGIG (reference sequence). The V gene end was trimmed by 5 bases and the J gene end by 4 bases; junction bases not matched to a gene: 3. The CDR3 runs to 13 residues. Turning to this clone: Antigen unknown.

Vbeta (60) and Jbeta (13) primers were used in the PCR. Profiled with immunoSEQ multiplex PCR; TCRdb holds only in-frame clones, not every one. The data contain 140,000 or so clones, about 70% of them singletons. V and J are TRBV30 and TRBJ2-5, with 11 bases matching TRBD1. This TCR was sampled from a woman in her thirties or forties in good health and CMV-seronegative. Specimen: PBMCs. CDR3: CAWSGTGGETQYF. The CDR3 DNA sequence: TGTGCCTGGTCCGGGACAGGGGGAGAGACCCAGTACTTC.